The 13 T cell receptor beta chains in this list originate from one sample, sequenced in a study of PD-1 blockade in classical Hodgkin lymphoma. Some clones are missing from TCRdb's copy, which holds only in-frame ones; the method was immunoSEQ multiplex PCR. The sample consists of 13,000 or so clones, 80% of them appearing once. Autologous stem cell transplantation was followed by relapse in every patient, and brentuximab vedotin exposure varied. The starting material was peripheral blood mononuclear cells (PBMCs), obtained at baseline. These receptors all stem from a human donor with classical Hodgkin lymphoma.

The J gene is TRBJ2-1, the V gene TRBV29-1, with TRBD1 matching over 8 bases. Trimming cost V 3 bases and J 3 bases; bases outside gene matches: 4. Germline loops: CDR1 SQVTM, CDR2 ANQGSEA. The CDR3 loop spans 14 amino acids. CDR3 DNA: TGCAGCGTTGACGGGACAGGACTCTACAATGAGCAGTTCTTC. As protein: CSVDGTGLYNEQFF.

CDR3 residues: CASSQDTSSGANVLTF. The CDR3 DNA reads TGCGCCAGCAGCCAAGATACTAGCTCTGGGGCCAACGTCCTGACTTTC. This chain links TRBV4-3 with TRBJ2-6, with D possibly TRBD2 on 5 matching bases. Germline CDR1 is LGHNA and CDR2 is YSLEER. This CDR3 contains 16 residues. The germline V and J ends were trimmed by 0 bases and 0 bases, with 6 bases remaining between them.

The chain is built from TRBV11-3 and TRBJ2-1, with a possible D match to TRBD1 (6 bases). The V gene's germline CDR1 is SGHNT and CDR2 YENEEA. Between the trimmed V and J ends, which lost 1 base and 2 bases, there was a span of 12 bases. This CDR3 is 16 amino acids long. The CDR3 loop is CASSLGGRGTYNEQFF. Here the CDR3 DNA reads TGTGCCAGCAGCTTAGGTGGTAGGGGGACCTACAATGAGCAGTTCTTC.

The chain is built from TRBV10-3 and TRBJ2-3, with TRBD1 matching 10 bases. The CDR3 consists of 14 residues. The germline V gene has CDR1 ENHRY and CDR2 SYGVKD. The ends lost 8 bases at V and 3 bases at J; junction bases unmatched: 5. Written as DNA, the CDR3 is TGTGCCATCCAAGGGACAGGGGAAACAGATACGCAGTATTTT. Translation gives CAIQGTGETDTQYF.

The CDR3 coding sequence is TGTGCCAGCAGTTACTCCGGGATAAACGAGCAGTACGTC. Protein sequence: CASSYSGINEQYV. The rearrangement joins TRBV6-6 to TRBJ2-7, with D possibly TRBD2 on 5 matching bases. Germline loops: CDR1 MNHNY, CDR2 SVGAGI (reference sequence). The CDR3 has 13 amino acids. V lost 0 bases and J 5 bases, leaving 8 bases between the germline ends.

The V and J genes are TRBV7-9 and TRBJ1-4; 8 bases are a match to TRBD1. The CDR3 spans 15 residues. The V segment lost 7 bases and the J segment 7 bases; nucleotides outside the gene matches: 11. CDR1 is SEHNR, CDR2 FQNEAQ, per germline (reference sequence). CDR3 residues: CASTPRQGPGEKLFF. CDR3 coding DNA: TGTGCCAGCACCCCGCGACAGGGGCCGGGTGAAAAACTGTTTTTT. The full variable domain, its missing parts supplied by reference TRBV7-9 and TRBJ1-4, is DTGVSQNPRHKITKRGQNVTFRCDPISEHNRLYWYRQTLGQGPEFLTYFQNEAQLEKSRLLSDRFSAERPKGSFSTLEIQRTEQGDSAMYLCASTPRQGPGEKLFFGSGTQLSVL.

The chain carries TRBV4-2 and TRBJ2-3; possible D gene TRBD1, 6 bases. The length of the CDR3 is 20 residues. Trimming shortened V by 1 base and J by 6 bases, and 29 bases separated the two germline ends. Looked up from germline, CDR1 is LGHNA and CDR2 is YNFKEQ. In DNA form, the CDR3 reads TGTGCCAGCAGCCAAGGGCGCTTCAAGGTGTGGGGGCCTCACGCGGATACGCAGTATTTT. Its protein is CASSQGRFKVWGPHADTQYF.

This chain uses TRBV30 with TRBJ1-2, with D possibly TRBD1 on 5 matching bases. The CDR3 length is 16 residues. Germline-derived CDR1 and CDR2 are GTSNPN and SVGIG (reference sequence). V lost 0 bases and J lost 6, with 20 bases in between. In DNA form, the CDR3 reads TGTGCCTGGAGTGTACTGCGGGCCAGGGCAGGAGATGGCTACACCTTC. This translates into CAWSVLRARAGDGYTF. The whole variable domain, remainder taken from reference TRBV30 and TRBJ1-2, is SQTIHQWPATLVQPVGSPLSLECTVEGTSNPNLYWYRQAAGRGLQLLFYSVGIGQISSEVPQNLSASRPQDRQFILSSKKLLLSDSGFYLCAWSVLRARAGDGYTFGSGTRLTVV.

Regarding this clone: Other DNA sequences of this sample code for an identical CDR3. The V and J genes are TRBV6-1 and TRBJ1-6; 11 nucleotides match TRBD1. The germline CDR1 and CDR2 sequences are MNHNS and SASEGT. This CDR3 has 14 amino acids. Trimming took 5 bases from V and 9 from J; bases not matched to a gene: 3. The CDR3 region is CASSSDRGLSPLHF. The DNA of the CDR3 is TGTGCCAGCAGTTCGGACAGGGGGCTTTCACCCCTCCACTTT.

CDR3 in amino acids: CASSQDGASRPFEAFF. CDR3 coding DNA: TGCGCCAGCAGCCAAGATGGGGCTTCGCGACCCTTTGAAGCTTTCTTT. This chain links TRBV4-3 with TRBJ1-1, with TRBD1 as a possible D gene (5 bases). Germline V lookup: CDR1 LGHNA, CDR2 YSLEER. The CDR3 spans 16 residues. V dropped 0 bases and J dropped 7 bases, with 18 bases sitting between them.

The V call is TRBV21-1, the J call TRBJ2-2; the D call of TRBD1 is as the table states it, not checked on the DNA. TRBV21-1 is tagged as a pseudogene. The CDR3 runs 19 residues. The CDR3 DNA reads TGTGCCAGCAGCATCCGGGACAGGGGGTTCGCAAAGAACACCGGGGAGCTGTTTTTT. Residues: CASSIRDRGFAKNTGELFF.

This clone was seen a few times. J is TRBJ1-5 and V is TRBV7-2; 8 bases align to TRBD1. Losses at the gene ends were 4 bases for V and 5 bases for J; bases not matched to a gene: 4. This CDR3 has 14 residues. From germline, CDR1 is SGHTA and CDR2 FQGNSA. This CDR3 is CASSSQTGDQPQHF. In DNA form, the CDR3 reads TGTGCCAGCAGCTCGCAGACAGGGGATCAGCCCCAGCATTTT. The variable domain in full, with the rest retrieved from reference TRBV7-2 and TRBJ1-5, is GAGVSQSPSNKVTEKGKDVELRCDPISGHTALYWYRQSLGQGLEFLIYFQGNSAPDKSGLPSDRFSAERTGGSVSTLTIQRTQQEDSAVYLCASSSQTGDQPQHFGDGTRLSIL.

This chain connects TRBV6-4 to TRBJ2-4, with TRBD2 matching over 11 bases. This CDR3 spans 14 amino acids. Per the germline V gene, CDR1 is MRHNA and CDR2 is SNTAGT. The J segment lost 11 bases and the V segment lost 6 bases, leaving 9 bases of the junction unmatched. CDR3 protein: CASSPTSGSKVQYF. The CDR3 DNA reads TGTGCCAGCAGCCCCACTAGCGGGAGTAAGGTTCAGTACTTC.